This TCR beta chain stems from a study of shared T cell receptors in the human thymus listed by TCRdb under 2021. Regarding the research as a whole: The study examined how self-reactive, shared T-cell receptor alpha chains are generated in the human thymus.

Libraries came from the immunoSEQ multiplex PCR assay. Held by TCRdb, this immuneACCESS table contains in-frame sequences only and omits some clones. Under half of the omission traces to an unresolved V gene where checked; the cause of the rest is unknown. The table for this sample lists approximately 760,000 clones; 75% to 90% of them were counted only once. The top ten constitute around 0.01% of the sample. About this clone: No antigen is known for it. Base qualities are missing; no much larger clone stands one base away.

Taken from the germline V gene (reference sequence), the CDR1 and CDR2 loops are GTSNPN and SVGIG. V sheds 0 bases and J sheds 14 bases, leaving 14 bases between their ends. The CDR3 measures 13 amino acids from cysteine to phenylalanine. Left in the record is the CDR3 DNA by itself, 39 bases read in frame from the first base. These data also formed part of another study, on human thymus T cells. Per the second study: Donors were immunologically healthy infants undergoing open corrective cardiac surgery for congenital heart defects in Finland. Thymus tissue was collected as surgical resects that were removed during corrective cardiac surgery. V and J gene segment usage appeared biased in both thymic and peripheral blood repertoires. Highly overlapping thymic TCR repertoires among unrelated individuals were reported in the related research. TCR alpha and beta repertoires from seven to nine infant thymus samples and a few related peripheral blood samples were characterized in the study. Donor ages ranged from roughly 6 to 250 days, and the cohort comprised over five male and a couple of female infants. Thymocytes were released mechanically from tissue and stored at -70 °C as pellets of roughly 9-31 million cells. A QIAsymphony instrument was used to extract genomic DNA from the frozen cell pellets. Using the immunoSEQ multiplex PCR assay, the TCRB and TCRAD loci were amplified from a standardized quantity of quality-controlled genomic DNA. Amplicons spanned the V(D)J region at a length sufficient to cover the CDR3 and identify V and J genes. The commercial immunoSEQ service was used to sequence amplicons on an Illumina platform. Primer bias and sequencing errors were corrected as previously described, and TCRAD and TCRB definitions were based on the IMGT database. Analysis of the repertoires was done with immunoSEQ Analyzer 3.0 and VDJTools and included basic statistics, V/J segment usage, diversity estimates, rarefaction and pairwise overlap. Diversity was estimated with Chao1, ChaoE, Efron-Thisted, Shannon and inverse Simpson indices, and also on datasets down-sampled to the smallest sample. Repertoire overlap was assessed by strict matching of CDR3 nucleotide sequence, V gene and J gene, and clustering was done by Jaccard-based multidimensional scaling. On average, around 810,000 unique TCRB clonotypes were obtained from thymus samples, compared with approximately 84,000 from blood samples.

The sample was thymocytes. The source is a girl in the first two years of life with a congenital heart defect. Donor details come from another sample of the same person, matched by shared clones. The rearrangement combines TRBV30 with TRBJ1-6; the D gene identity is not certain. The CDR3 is CAWSVGRERSLHF. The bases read TGTGCCTGGAGTGTAGGGAGGGAGCGGTCCCTCCACTTT.